Below, one T cell receptor beta chain is given with its context. Its antigen is still unknown. The CDR3 has 14 amino acids. Germline values: CDR1 LNHDA, CDR2 SQIVND (reference sequence). The V segment lost 5 bases and the J segment 5 bases; nucleotides outside the gene matches: 8. The sample is drawn from a study of radiation and T cells in renal cell carcinoma. Study-wide points: In blood, top tumor clones expanded by 2 weeks, shrinking by 4.

Clones were read by immunoSEQ multiplex PCR, and TCRdb kept only the in-frame ones, dropping some. This sample carries approximately 150,000 clones, 70% to 90% of them seen once, and the ten largest clones take over 15%. Specified time point: blood 4 weeks post-SBRT, at nephrectomy. Specified treatment: 15 Gy SBRT to primary tumor, nephrectomy 4 weeks later. Nephrectomy followed 15 Gy stereotactic body radiation by 4 weeks. Clear cell pathology was present in this patient's renal cell carcinoma. The TCR was taken from a woman between 45 and 65 years old with renal cell carcinoma. The sample was blood, taken from a patient whose treatment included radiotherapy and nephrectomy. The V call is TRBV19, the J call TRBJ1-1; the match to TRBD1 covers 7 bases. The CDR3 loop is CASSSREGATEAFF. The CDR3 DNA follows: TGTGCCAGTAGTTCCCGGGAGGGGGCGACTGAAGCTTTCTTT.